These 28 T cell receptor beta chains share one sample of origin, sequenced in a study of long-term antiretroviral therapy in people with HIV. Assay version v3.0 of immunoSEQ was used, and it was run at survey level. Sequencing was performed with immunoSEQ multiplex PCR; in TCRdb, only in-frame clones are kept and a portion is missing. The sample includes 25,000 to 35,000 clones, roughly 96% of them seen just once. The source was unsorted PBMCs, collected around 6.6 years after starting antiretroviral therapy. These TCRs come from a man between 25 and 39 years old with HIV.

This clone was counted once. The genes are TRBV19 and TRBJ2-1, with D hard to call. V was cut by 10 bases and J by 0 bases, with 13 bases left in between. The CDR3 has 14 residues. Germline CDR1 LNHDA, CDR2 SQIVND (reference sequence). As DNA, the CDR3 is TGTGCCACTTCGGCTAGTGGCTCCTACAATGAGCAGTTCTTC. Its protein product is CATSASGSYNEQFF.

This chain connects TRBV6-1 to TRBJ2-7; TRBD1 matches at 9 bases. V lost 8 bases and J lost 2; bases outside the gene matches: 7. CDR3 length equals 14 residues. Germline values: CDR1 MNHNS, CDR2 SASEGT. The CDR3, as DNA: TGTGCCAGCGGGAGACAGGGGGTAACCTACGAGCAGTACTTC. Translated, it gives CASGRQGVTYEQYF.

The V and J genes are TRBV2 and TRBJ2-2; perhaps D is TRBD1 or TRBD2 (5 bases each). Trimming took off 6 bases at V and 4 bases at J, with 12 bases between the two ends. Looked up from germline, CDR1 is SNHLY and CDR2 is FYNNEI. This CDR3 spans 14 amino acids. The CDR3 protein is CASRGTAGTGELFF. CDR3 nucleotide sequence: TGTGCCAGCAGGGGGACGGCCGGCACCGGGGAGCTGTTTTTT. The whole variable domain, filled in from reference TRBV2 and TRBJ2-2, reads EPEVTQTPSHQVTQMGQEVILRCVPISNHLYFYWYRQILGQKVEFLVSFYNNEISEKSEIFDDQFSVERPDGSNFTLKIRSTKLEDSAMYFCASRGTAGTGELFFGEGSRLTVL.

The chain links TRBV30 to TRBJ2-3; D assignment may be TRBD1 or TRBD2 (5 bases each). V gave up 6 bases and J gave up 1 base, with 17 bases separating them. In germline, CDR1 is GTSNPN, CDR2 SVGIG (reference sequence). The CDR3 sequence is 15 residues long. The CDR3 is CACTSGRAGTDTQYF. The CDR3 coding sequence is TGTGCCTGCACATCGGGACGGGCTGGCACAGATACGCAGTATTTT.

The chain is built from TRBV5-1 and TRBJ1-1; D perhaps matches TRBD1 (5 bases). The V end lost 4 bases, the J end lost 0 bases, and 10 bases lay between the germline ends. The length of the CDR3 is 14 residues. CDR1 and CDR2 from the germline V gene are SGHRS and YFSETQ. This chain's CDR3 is CASSPGPLNTEAFF. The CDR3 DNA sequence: TGCGCCAGCAGCCCGGGGCCGCTGAACACTGAAGCTTTCTTT. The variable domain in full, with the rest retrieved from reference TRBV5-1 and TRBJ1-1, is KAGVTQTPRYLIKTRGQQVTLSCSPISGHRSVSWYQQTPGQGLQFLFEYFSETQRNKGNFPGRFSGRQFSNSRSEMNVSTLELGDSALYLCASSPGPLNTEAFFGQGTRLTVV.

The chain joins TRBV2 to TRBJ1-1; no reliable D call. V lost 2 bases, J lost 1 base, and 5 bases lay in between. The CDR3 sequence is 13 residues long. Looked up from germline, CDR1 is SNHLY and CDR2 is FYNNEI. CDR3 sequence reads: CASSEFWNTEAFF. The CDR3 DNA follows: TGTGCCAGCAGTGAATTTTGGAACACTGAAGCTTTCTTT.

The CDR3 loop is CASRASLSGYHEQYF. The CDR3 bases are TGTGCCAGCAGAGCATCGTTATCAGGGTACCACGAGCAGTACTTC. The gene calls are TRBV27 and TRBJ2-7, with D possibly being TRBD1 (5 bases). Germline CDR1 is MNHEY and CDR2 is SMNVEV (reference sequence). Trimming removed 6 bases at V and 5 bases at J, with 20 bases between. CDR3 length equals 15 residues.

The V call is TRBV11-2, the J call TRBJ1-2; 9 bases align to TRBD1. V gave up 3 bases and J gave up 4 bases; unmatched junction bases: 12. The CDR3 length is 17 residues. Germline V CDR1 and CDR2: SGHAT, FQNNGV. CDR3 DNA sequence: TGTGCCAGCAGCTTCGGGGACAGGGAAAGAAGGGGCTATGGCTACACCTTC. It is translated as CASSFGDRERRGYGYTF.

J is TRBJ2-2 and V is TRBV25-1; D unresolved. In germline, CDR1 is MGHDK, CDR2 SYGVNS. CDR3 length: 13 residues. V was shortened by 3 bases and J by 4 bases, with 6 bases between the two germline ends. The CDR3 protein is CASSDVSTGELFF. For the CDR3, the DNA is TGTGCCAGCAGTGATGTCTCCACCGGGGAGCTGTTTTTT.

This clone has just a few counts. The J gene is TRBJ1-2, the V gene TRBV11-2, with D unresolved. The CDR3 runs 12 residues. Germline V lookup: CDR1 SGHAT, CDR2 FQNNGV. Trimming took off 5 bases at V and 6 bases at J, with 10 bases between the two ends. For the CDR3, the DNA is TGTGCCAGCAGCCCAGAGACGGATGGCTACACCTTC. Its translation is CASSPETDGYTF.

The CDR3 spells CASSPTVSGNTIYF. The CDR3 coding sequence is TGTGCCAGCAGCCCGACAGTCTCTGGAAACACCATATATTTT. The V and J genes are TRBV5-5 and TRBJ1-3; D perhaps matches TRBD1 (5 bases). V was clipped by 4 bases and J by 0 bases, with 8 bases between them. Germline V gives CDR1 SGHKS, CDR2 YYEKEE (reference sequence). CDR3 length equals 14 residues.

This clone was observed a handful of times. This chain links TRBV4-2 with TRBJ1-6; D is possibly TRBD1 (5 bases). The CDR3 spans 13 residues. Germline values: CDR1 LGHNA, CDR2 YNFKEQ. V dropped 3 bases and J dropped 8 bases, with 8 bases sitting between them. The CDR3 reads CASSQEGDSPLHF. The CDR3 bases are TGTGCCAGCAGCCAGGAAGGGGATTCACCCCTCCACTTT.

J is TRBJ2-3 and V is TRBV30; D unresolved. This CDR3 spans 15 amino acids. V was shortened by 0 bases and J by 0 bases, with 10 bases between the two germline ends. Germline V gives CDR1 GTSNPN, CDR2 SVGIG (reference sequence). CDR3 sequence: CAWSVLAPSTDTQYF. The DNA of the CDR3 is TGTGCCTGGAGTGTTTTAGCCCCTAGCACAGATACGCAGTATTTT.

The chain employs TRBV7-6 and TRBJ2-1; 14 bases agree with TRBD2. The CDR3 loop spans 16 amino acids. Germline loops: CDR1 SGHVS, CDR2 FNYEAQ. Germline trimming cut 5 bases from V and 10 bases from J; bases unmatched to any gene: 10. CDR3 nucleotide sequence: TGTGCCAGCAGCGCCGCGACTAGCGGGGGGGCCCGAGAGCAGTTCTTC. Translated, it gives CASSAATSGGAREQFF.

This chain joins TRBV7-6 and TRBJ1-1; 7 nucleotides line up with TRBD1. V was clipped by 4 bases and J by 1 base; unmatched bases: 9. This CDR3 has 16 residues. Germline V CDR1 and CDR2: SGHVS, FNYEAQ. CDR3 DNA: TGTGCCAGCAGCTCCCCGACAGGGAGGACGAACACTGAAGCTTTCTTT. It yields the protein CASSSPTGRTNTEAFF. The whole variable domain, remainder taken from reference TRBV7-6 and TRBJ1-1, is GAGVSQSPRYKVTKRGQDVALRCDPISGHVSLYWYRQALGQGPEFLTYFNYEAQQDKSGLPNDRFSAERPEGSISTLTIQRTEQRDSAMYRCASSSPTGRTNTEAFFGQGTRLTVV.

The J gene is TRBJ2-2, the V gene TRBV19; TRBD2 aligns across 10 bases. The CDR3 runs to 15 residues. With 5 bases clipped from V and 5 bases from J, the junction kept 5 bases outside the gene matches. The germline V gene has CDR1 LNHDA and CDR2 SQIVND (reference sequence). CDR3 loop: CASSLAGVGTGELFF. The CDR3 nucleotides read TGTGCCAGTAGTCTAGCGGGAGTAGGGACCGGGGAGCTGTTTTTT. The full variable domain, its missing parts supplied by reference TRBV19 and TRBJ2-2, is DGGITQSPKYLFRKEGQNVTLSCEQNLNHDAMYWYRQDPGQGLRLIYYSQIVNDFQKGDIAEGYSVSREKKESFPLTVTSAQKNPTAFYLCASSLAGVGTGELFFGEGSRLTVL.

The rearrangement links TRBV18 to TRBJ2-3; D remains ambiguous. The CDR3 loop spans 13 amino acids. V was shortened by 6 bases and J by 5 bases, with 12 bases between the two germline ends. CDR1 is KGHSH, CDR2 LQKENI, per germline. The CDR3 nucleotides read TGTGCCAGCTCCGCTATCCCCGGAGATACGCAGTATTTT. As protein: CASSAIPGDTQYF.

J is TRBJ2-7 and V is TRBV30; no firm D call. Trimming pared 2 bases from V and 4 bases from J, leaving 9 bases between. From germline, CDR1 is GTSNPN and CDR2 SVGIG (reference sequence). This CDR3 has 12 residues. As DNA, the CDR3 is TGTGCCTGGAGTTACGGCCTATACGAGCAGTACTTC. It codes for CAWSYGLYEQYF.

The CDR3 protein is CASSLSLGHNEQFF. The CDR3 bases are TGTGCCAGCAGTTTAAGTCTAGGCCACAATGAGCAGTTCTTC. The chain has TRBV27 and TRBJ2-1; D uncertain. V lost 2 bases, J lost 5 bases, and 10 bases lay in between. Germline values: CDR1 MNHEY, CDR2 SMNVEV (reference sequence). This CDR3 spans 14 amino acids.

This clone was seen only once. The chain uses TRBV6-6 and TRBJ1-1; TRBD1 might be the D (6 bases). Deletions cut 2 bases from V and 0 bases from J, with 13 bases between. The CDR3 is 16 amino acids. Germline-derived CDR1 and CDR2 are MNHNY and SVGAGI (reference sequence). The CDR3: CASSYPLGDMNTEAFF. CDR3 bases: TGTGCCAGCAGTTACCCGCTTGGGGACATGAACACTGAAGCTTTCTTT.

The CDR3 coding sequence is TGTGCCAGCAGCTTAAGGTCGGCAGGGGAACTCACCTCTGGAAACACCATATATTTT. It codes for CASSLRSAGELTSGNTIYF. V and J are TRBV7-6 and TRBJ1-3; D is possibly TRBD1 (6 bases). Germline V CDR1 and CDR2: SGHVS, FNYEAQ. Trimming stripped 2 bases from V and 0 bases from J, with 20 bases between. CDR3 length: 19 amino acids. The whole variable domain, filled in from reference TRBV7-6 and TRBJ1-3, reads GAGVSQSPRYKVTKRGQDVALRCDPISGHVSLYWYRQALGQGPEFLTYFNYEAQQDKSGLPNDRFSAERPEGSISTLTIQRTEQRDSAMYRCASSLRSAGELTSGNTIYFGEGSWLTVV.

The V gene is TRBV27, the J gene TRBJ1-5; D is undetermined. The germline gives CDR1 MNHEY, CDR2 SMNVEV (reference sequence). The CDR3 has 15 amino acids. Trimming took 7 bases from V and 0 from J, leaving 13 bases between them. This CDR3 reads CASNPGRFSNQPQHF. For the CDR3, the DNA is TGTGCCAGCAACCCCGGACGGTTTAGCAATCAGCCCCAGCATTTT.

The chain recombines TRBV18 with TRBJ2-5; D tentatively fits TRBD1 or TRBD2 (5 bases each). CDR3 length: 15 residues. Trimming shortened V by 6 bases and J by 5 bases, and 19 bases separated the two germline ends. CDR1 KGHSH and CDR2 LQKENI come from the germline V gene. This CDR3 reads CASSIGAGAGETQYF. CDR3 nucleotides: TGTGCCAGCTCCATAGGAGCCGGGGCCGGGGAGACCCAGTACTTC.

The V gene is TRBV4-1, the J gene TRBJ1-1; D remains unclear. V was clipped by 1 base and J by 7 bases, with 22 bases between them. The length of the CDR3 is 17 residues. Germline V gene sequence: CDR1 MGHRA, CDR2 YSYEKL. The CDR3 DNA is TGCGCCAGCAGCCAAGTCTGGGGTGAGCGGGATCGCGGTGAAGCTTTCTTT. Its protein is CASSQVWGERDRGEAFF.

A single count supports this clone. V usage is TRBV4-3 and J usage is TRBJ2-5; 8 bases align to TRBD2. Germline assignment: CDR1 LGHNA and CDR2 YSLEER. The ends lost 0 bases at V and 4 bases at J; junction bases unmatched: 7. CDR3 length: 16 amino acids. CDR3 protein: CASSQDPGGAPETQYF. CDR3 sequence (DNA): TGCGCCAGCAGCCAAGATCCGGGGGGGGCCCCAGAGACCCAGTACTTC.

The CDR3 DNA reads as TGTGCCACCAGCAGAGAGGCCATCGACAATTTTTCCTACGAGCAGTACTTC. Residues: CATSREAIDNFSYEQYF. The chain combines TRBV15 with TRBJ2-7; D not certain. The CDR3 covers 17 residues. Germline assignment: CDR1 LNHNV and CDR2 YYDKDF (reference sequence). V gave up 0 bases and J gave up 1 base, with 16 bases separating them.

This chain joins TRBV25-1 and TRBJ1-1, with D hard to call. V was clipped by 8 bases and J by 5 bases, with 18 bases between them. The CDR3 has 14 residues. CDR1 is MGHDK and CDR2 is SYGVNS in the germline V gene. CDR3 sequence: CASPRQEGVTEAFF. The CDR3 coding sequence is TGTGCCAGCCCCCGTCAGGAAGGTGTGACTGAAGCTTTCTTT.

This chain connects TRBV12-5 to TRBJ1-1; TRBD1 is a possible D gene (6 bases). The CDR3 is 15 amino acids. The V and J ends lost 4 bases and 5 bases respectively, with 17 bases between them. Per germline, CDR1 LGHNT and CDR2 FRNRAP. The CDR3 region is CASGSPQGLRTEAFF. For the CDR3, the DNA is TGTGCTAGTGGTTCGCCACAGGGTTTACGAACTGAAGCTTTCTTT.